The subject of this entry is one TCR beta chain. Its antigen specificity is not known. Within one base of it there is no much larger clone, and no base qualities were kept. Genomic DNA was extracted from sorted cells for sequencing of the TCRbeta CDR3 region. The immunoSEQ Assay was used to sequence the TCRbeta CDR3 regions. TCRdb stores this immuneACCESS table with in-frame sequences only. Part of the clones is absent; in the studies checked, under half of the shortfall reflects unresolved V genes, and no reason is known for the rest. The sample has about 83,000 clones on record, about 89% of them singletons. About 7.6% of the sample goes to the ten largest clones. The sample belongs to a study of OX40 agonist ivuxolimab in advanced cancers. Regarding the complete study: Ivuxolimab was an agonistic, fully human IgG2 monoclonal antibody directed against OX40 (CD134), a costimulatory receptor. Intravenous ivuxolimab was administered to patients every 2 weeks at six dose levels: 0.01, 0.1, 0.3, 1.5, 3 and 10 mg/kg. Among the 52 dose-escalation patients, approximately 20 had hepatocellular carcinoma, around 15 melanoma, 9 renal cell carcinoma and 9 head and neck cancer. In the dose-escalation cohort, around four fifths of patients were male, and the mean age was approximately 55 years, with a range of roughly 20 to 80. Patients were allowed to have had prior anti-PD-1, anti-PD-L1 or anti-CTLA-4 therapy, and approximately 40% of the dose-escalation patients had been treated with checkpoint inhibitors. Partial responses occurred in three dose-escalation patients, of whom one had hepatocellular carcinoma and two had cutaneous melanoma. Peripheral TCRbeta sequencing aimed to test whether ivuxolimab altered TCR sequence diversity and caused clonal T-cell expansion. The paper describes the monotherapy dose-escalation part (N = 52 patients) of the phase I trial of ivuxolimab. Study-wide findings and limitations: Antigen specificity was not determined for the clonally expanded peripheral T cells. Low levels of normalized T-cell clonal expansion were also seen in some patients who did not respond. On average, CD8+ T cells showed more expanded clones than CD4+ T cells after ivuxolimab. Partial responders in the 0.1-3.0 mg/kg groups had among the lowest normalized peripheral clonal expansion, especially among CD8+ T cells. At doses of 0.1 to 3.0 mg/kg, clonal expansion of both CD4+ and CD8+ T cells in blood was seen between baseline and week 6.

The trial excluded patients who had a history of autoimmune disease or were on systemic immunosuppression. Peripheral blood for TCR sequencing was collected from all dose cohorts at baseline, on cycle 4 day 1, and on cycle 7 day 1. The samples were drawn from a first-in-human, open-label, multicenter phase I dose-escalation trial of ivuxolimab. The trial enrolled adults with locally advanced or metastatic head and neck squamous cell, hepatocellular, melanoma or renal cell carcinoma. Before TCR sequencing, CD4+ and CD8+ T cells were separately sorted from peripheral blood. The CDR3 starts with the cysteine, ends with the phenylalanine, and has 17 residues. Only the CDR3 DNA stays, 51 bases, in frame from base 1. Taken from the germline V gene (reference sequence), the CDR1 and CDR2 loops are SEHNR and FQNEAQ. V sheds 1 base and J sheds 2 bases, leaving 15 bases between their ends.

This clonotype was obtained from an adult with an advanced solid tumor such as melanoma, head and neck, liver or kidney cancer. This specimen was CD4+ or CD8+ T cells sorted from blood, taken in a trial of the OX40 agonist ivuxolimab. Recombination linked TRBV7-9 to TRBJ2-1; matching of 5 bases hints at TRBD1 as the D gene. The sequenced DNA: TGTGCCAGCAGCTTAGGGGGCGTGTCTAGGGCCTACAATGAGCAGTTCTTC. Protein translation: CASSLGGVSRAYNEQFF.